The clone carrying this TCR beta chain appeared many times. What it binds is unknown. This CDR3 has 13 amino acids. V was shortened by 3 bases and J by 2 bases, with 8 bases between the two germline ends. CDR1 SGHAT and CDR2 FQNNGV come from the germline V gene. This entry belongs to a study of T cells in Graves' hyperthyroidism and ophthalmopathy. Whole-study findings and limits: Most thyroid clonotypes expanded above 0.001 appeared in blood too.

Authors of the study amplified TCR beta CDR3 regions from RNA transcripts. The TCR CDR3 was amplified in a first-round RT-PCR using the HTBI primer set. Via MiXCR, TCRdb re-called the multiplex PCR reads, giving one row per CDR3 protein. The sample holds 380,000 or so distinct CDR3 sequences; roughly 12% are singletons and the top ten take 20%. The J gene is TRBJ2-7, the V gene TRBV11-2; possibly TRBD2 for D (6 bases). The sample was blood. The source is a man in his thirties or forties with Graves' hyperthyroidism that later progressed to Graves' ophthalmopathy. The CDR3 loop is CASSLGLPYEQYF. The DNA for the CDR3 is TGTGCCAGCAGCTTGGGACTCCCCTACGAGCAGTACTTC.